The present T cell receptor beta chain was sequenced within a study of blood T cell repertoires in COVID-19. Turning to the study itself: Researchers got acute and convalescent COVID-19 samples from the United States, Italy and Spain. Sample material is recorded as cDNA or gDNA derived from T cells, B-cell-depleted T cells, or PBMCs.

Authors' data handling: The authors estimated nucleated cell counts from reference gene primer amplification. Measured with immunoSEQ multiplex PCR; TCRdb has only the in-frame clones, and not every one. That table furnishes V, J and clone size, whereas the DNA furnished D and trimming. Of roughly 140,000 clones listed, approximately 82% were seen once; the top ten hold roughly 10%. This CDR3 spans 14 amino acids. Trimming took off 1 base at V and 6 bases at J, with 10 bases between the two ends. Germline V gene sequence: CDR1 LNHDA, CDR2 SQIVND (reference sequence). The specimen was peripheral blood. The TCR sequence derives from a man in his sixties with active or convalescent COVID-19. The genes are TRBV19 and TRBJ2-1; D unresolved. In DNA, the CDR3 is TGTGCCAGTAGTATAGGTTCTGGCCGCAATGAGCAGTTCTTC. Residues: CASSIGSGRNEQFF.